These T cell receptor beta chains were read from a single sample in a study of cytomegalovirus exposure and HLA in healthy donors. Generated by immunoSEQ multiplex PCR, the TCRdb table keeps only in-frame clones and is missing some. The data show about 97,000 clones, 85% seen once. Sequencing was done on a sample of PBMCs. These receptor sequences come from a man under 40 in good health and CMV-seronegative. Each CDR3 is given with its conserved first and last residue. The order of the fields is V gene, clone size, CDR3 protein. Some rows have no size entry. The others give once, few or many, or a class for an expanded clone.

TRBV29-1,NA,CSVEGAPNEKLFF
TRBV5-6,NA,CASSLGGTTPYEQYF
TRBV18,NA,CASSPRLTGAFNYGYTF
TRBV5-1,NA,CASSSSQGSANYGYTF
TRBV30,NA,CACESTHASEAFF
TRBV29-1,NA,CSVEDERGQRPHLPTYEQYF
TRBV19,NA,CASKLEVGTEAFF
TRBV7-9,NA,CASRGQGAGNEKLFF
TRBV6-5,few,CASSRSETEAFF
TRBV4-1,NA,CASSQAGTRQYEQYF
TRBV7-3,NA,CASSPTGASNEKLFF
TRBV2,NA,CASSAALEGNYGYTF
TRBV6-5,NA,CASSYSGRGSYEQYF
TRBV5-1,NA,CASSFVMNTEAFF
TRBV18,NA,CASSPLPVGETQYF
TRBV30,NA,CAWSPGTSGRNEQFF
TRBV5-4,NA,CASSPGNGEQYF
TRBV6-4,few,CASSEGPQDEQFF
TRBV9,NA,CASSVRGTNEKLFF
TRBV6-5,NA,CATLNPYGGTEAFF
TRBV7-2,NA,CASSLGYSIYEQYF
TRBV9,NA,CASSTRTELNEKLFF
TRBV5-4,NA,CASSWPGQGGNSPLHF
TRBV9,NA,CASSVGGGLDYEQYF
TRBV5-8,NA,CASSSRGPDQPQHF
TRBV19,few,CASSSRVNPTSYGYTF
TRBV11-3,NA,CASSLGGGARTNEQFF
TRBV5-1,once,CASSLGTGNEKLFF
TRBV6-1,few,CASSLYRGFETQYF
TRBV5-1,NA,CASSLIFPGRLAEGANVLTF
TRBV11-3,NA,CASSSGQSTNEKLFF
TRBV4-1,NA,CASSQVVYQETQYF
TRBV6-5,NA,CASSPGQGRTHF
TRBV28,NA,CASGRPRGLSGANVLTF
TRBV7-3,NA,CASSLGAGGTETQYF
TRBV5-5,once,CASSPGQNNSPLHF